The rows below give T cell receptor beta chains drawn from one sample of a study of metastatic and nonmetastatic thyroid tumors. TCRdb ran MiXCR on the PCR reads. The sample records 15,000 to 20,000 clones, about 25% being singletons. Source material: adjacent normal tissue. The origin of the receptors is a female donor with papillary thyroid cancer or a benign thyroid nodule (not recorded which). Some clones in this sample may be carry-over from other donors' samples. Both conserved end residues are trimmed from each CDR3. Fields, in order: J gene, CDR3 length, V gene, CDR3 protein.

j_call: TRBJ2-1; cdr3_length: 13; v_call: TRBV6-1; cdr3_aa: ASSEAKTGRAEQF
j_call: TRBJ2-5; cdr3_length: 14; v_call: TRBV10-2; cdr3_aa: ASSWYDLAGGETQY
j_call: TRBJ2-1; cdr3_length: 13; v_call: TRBV9; cdr3_aa: ASSVRAQTYNEQF
j_call: TRBJ2-4; cdr3_length: 13; v_call: TRBV4-1; cdr3_aa: ASSQYLGRENIQY
j_call: TRBJ1-2; cdr3_length: 13; v_call: TRBV6-1; cdr3_aa: ASSDWGQGNYGYT
j_call: TRBJ1-1; cdr3_length: 12; v_call: TRBV5-7; cdr3_aa: ASSYFDFNTEAF
j_call: TRBJ2-7; cdr3_length: 13; v_call: TRBV7-9; cdr3_aa: ASSRAGGSTYEQY
j_call: TRBJ2-7; cdr3_length: 12; v_call: TRBV3-1; cdr3_aa: ASSDEFDLNEQY
j_call: TRBJ2-1; cdr3_length: 13; v_call: TRBV6-1; cdr3_aa: ASTAKEGAGVEQF
j_call: TRBJ2-7; cdr3_length: 13; v_call: TRBV19; cdr3_aa: ASSIGGPGPYEQY
j_call: TRBJ1-3; cdr3_length: 14; v_call: TRBV12-3/TRBV12-4; cdr3_aa: ASRSLGTPSGNTIY
j_call: TRBJ2-7; cdr3_length: 12; v_call: TRBV5-1; cdr3_aa: ASSSTSGSYEQY
j_call: TRBJ1-2; cdr3_length: 12; v_call: TRBV19; cdr3_aa: ASSTRQVLYGYT
j_call: TRBJ2-7; cdr3_length: 12; v_call: TRBV6-1; cdr3_aa: ASTRTSTPYEQY
j_call: TRBJ1-3; cdr3_length: 12; v_call: TRBV6-1; cdr3_aa: ASRGQGSGNTIY
j_call: TRBJ2-7; cdr3_length: 12; v_call: TRBV28; cdr3_aa: ASSPLLGRYEQY
j_call: TRBJ1-1; cdr3_length: 11; v_call: TRBV19; cdr3_aa: ASSVDRETEAF
j_call: TRBJ2-1; cdr3_length: 10; v_call: TRBV7-9; cdr3_aa: ASSLERVEQF